This T cell receptor (beta chain) is from a study of T cells after yellow fever vaccination. The germline gives CDR1 SGHNT, CDR2 YYREEE (reference sequence). The V gene end was trimmed by 3 bases and the J gene end by 0 bases; junction bases not matched to a gene: 2. The CDR3 loop spans 15 amino acids. TCRdb re-derived calls from the 5' RACE reads in MiXCR, one entry per CDR3 protein. The table shows some 600,000 distinct CDR3 sequences, with 10% to 15% occurring only once. General study findings and limits: Weaker, the secondary response had a peak occurring faster, on day 5 versus 15. Only a small proportion of the clonotypes turned up in both the CD4 and the CD8 compartments, likely arising from convergent recombination. In FACS-sorted repertoires, abundant clonotypes from the bulk population could appear as contaminants.

Note on this clonotype: The target antigen is unknown.

This sequence joins TRBV5-4 and TRBJ2-1, with 8 bases lining up with TRBD1. The sequence was obtained from a man younger than 45 who received the YFV17D yellow fever vaccine. Sample: PBMCs, taken on the day of the yellow fever booster vaccination. The CDR3 region is CASSWGTGSYNEQFF. In nucleotides, the CDR3 is TGTGCCAGCAGCTGGGGGACAGGCTCCTACAATGAGCAGTTCTTC.